The rows below give T cell receptor beta chains drawn from one sample of a study of siplizumab effects on memory and regulatory T cells. Profiled with immunoSEQ multiplex PCR; TCRdb holds only in-frame clones, not every one. Found here are approximately 100,000 clones, 92% of them singletons; the top ten hold about 11%. The specimen was non-Treg CD4+ T cells sorted from blood. The source of these receptors is a human donor in good health. Both conserved end residues are part of each CDR3. D genes are given only for firm matches. Only part of the rows carry a size: once, few, many, or a class if the clone is expanded.

J gene: TRBJ1-6; D gene: .; clone size: .; V gene: TRBV5-4; CDR3 protein: CASSRGQSSYNSPLHF; CDR3 DNA: TGTGCCAGCAGCCGAGGACAGAGCTCCTATAATTCACCCCTCCACTTT
J gene: TRBJ2-1; D gene: TRBD2; clone size: few; V gene: TRBV10-3; CDR3 protein: CAISELTSGRGSEQFF; CDR3 DNA: TGTGCCATCAGTGAACTGACTAGCGGGAGAGGTAGTGAGCAGTTCTTC
J gene: TRBJ2-6; D gene: TRBD2; clone size: .; V gene: TRBV27; CDR3 protein: CASSPVSGTYSGANVLTF; CDR3 DNA: TGTGCCAGCAGTCCCGTCAGCGGGACCTACTCTGGGGCCAACGTCCTGACTTTC
J gene: TRBJ2-2; D gene: .; clone size: .; V gene: TRBV2; CDR3 protein: CASRDYGSGELFF; CDR3 DNA: TGTGCCAGCAGGGACTACGGTAGTGGGGAGCTGTTTTTT
J gene: TRBJ1-5; D gene: .; clone size: .; V gene: TRBV19; CDR3 protein: CASSKPGSSNQPQHF; CDR3 DNA: TGTGCCAGTAGTAAACCCGGATCTAGCAATCAGCCCCAGCATTTT
J gene: TRBJ2-7; D gene: TRBD2; clone size: .; V gene: TRBV7-3; CDR3 protein: CASSPSGSRYEQYF; CDR3 DNA: TGTGCCAGCAGCCCCAGCGGGAGCCGCTACGAGCAGTACTTC
J gene: TRBJ1-1; D gene: .; clone size: .; V gene: TRBV5-1; CDR3 protein: CASSPRAGSDAEAFF; CDR3 DNA: TGCGCCAGCAGCCCACGAGCGGGATCTGACGCTGAAGCTTTCTTT
J gene: TRBJ2-5; D gene: .; clone size: .; V gene: TRBV6-6; CDR3 protein: CASRLTFRGETQYF; CDR3 DNA: TGTGCCAGCAGACTGACATTTCGGGGAGAGACCCAGTACTTC
J gene: TRBJ2-1; D gene: .; clone size: .; V gene: TRBV28; CDR3 protein: CASSLSQWDNEQFF; CDR3 DNA: TGTGCCAGCAGTTTGTCGCAGTGGGACAATGAGCAGTTCTTC
J gene: TRBJ2-6; D gene: .; clone size: once; V gene: TRBV5-1; CDR3 protein: CASSSGHSGANVLTF; CDR3 DNA: TGCGCCAGCAGCTCGGGACACTCTGGGGCCAACGTCCTGACTTTC
J gene: TRBJ2-1; D gene: .; clone size: .; V gene: TRBV7-3; CDR3 protein: CASSLTTGASYNEQFF; CDR3 DNA: TGTGCCAGCAGCTTAACGACGGGAGCCTCCTACAATGAGCAGTTCTTC
J gene: TRBJ2-4; D gene: TRBD1; clone size: .; V gene: TRBV5-4; CDR3 protein: CASSLGGQGNIQYF; CDR3 DNA: TGTGCCAGCAGCCTGGGGGGACAGGGCAACATTCAGTACTTC
J gene: TRBJ2-1; D gene: .; clone size: .; V gene: TRBV2; CDR3 protein: CASSAGSGTYNEQFF; CDR3 DNA: TGTGCCAGCAGTGCGGGTAGCGGCACCTACAATGAGCAGTTCTTC
J gene: TRBJ2-3; D gene: TRBD2; clone size: .; V gene: TRBV11-3; CDR3 protein: CASSPLAGGTDTQYF; CDR3 DNA: TGTGCCAGCAGCCCCCTAGCGGGAGGCACAGATACGCAGTATTTT
J gene: TRBJ1-6; D gene: .; clone size: .; V gene: TRBV9; CDR3 protein: CASSVDGGRSPLHF; CDR3 DNA: TGTGCCAGCAGCGTAGATGGCGGACGTTCACCCCTCCACTTT
J gene: TRBJ2-7; D gene: .; clone size: .; V gene: TRBV30; CDR3 protein: CAWSVLSEQYF; CDR3 DNA: TGTGCCTGGAGTGTACTTTCTGAGCAGTACTTC
J gene: TRBJ2-7; D gene: .; clone size: .; V gene: TRBV28; CDR3 protein: CAGPLSATAAYEQYF; CDR3 DNA: TGTGCCGGACCTCTCTCCGCGACCGCAGCCTACGAGCAGTACTTC
J gene: TRBJ2-3; D gene: TRBD2; clone size: .; V gene: TRBV27; CDR3 protein: CASSPGLAGGSTDTQYF; CDR3 DNA: TGTGCCAGCAGTCCTGGACTAGCGGGAGGGAGCACAGATACGCAGTATTTT
J gene: TRBJ1-3; D gene: .; clone size: .; V gene: TRBV6-5; CDR3 protein: CASSYAGGRSTIYF; CDR3 DNA: TGTGCCAGCAGTTATGCGGGGGGCCGCTCCACCATATATTTT
J gene: TRBJ2-7; D gene: TRBD2; clone size: once; V gene: TRBV10-3; CDR3 protein: CAISGTSGRANEQYF; CDR3 DNA: TGTGCTATCAGTGGGACTAGCGGGAGGGCCAACGAGCAGTACTTC
J gene: TRBJ2-1; D gene: TRBD2; clone size: .; V gene: TRBV19; CDR3 protein: CASSLAGSSYNEQFF; CDR3 DNA: TGTGCCAGTAGCCTAGCGGGGAGCTCCTACAATGAGCAGTTCTTC
J gene: TRBJ2-6; D gene: .; clone size: .; V gene: TRBV18; CDR3 protein: CASSPYPGTSGANVLTF; CDR3 DNA: TGTGCCAGCTCACCCTATCCGGGGACCTCTGGGGCCAACGTCCTGACTTTC
J gene: TRBJ1-6; D gene: .; clone size: .; V gene: TRBV30; CDR3 protein: CAWTPGGQGNSPLHF; CDR3 DNA: TGTGCCTGGACCCCTGGGGGACAAGGGAATTCACCCCTCCACTTT
J gene: TRBJ2-1; D gene: .; clone size: .; V gene: TRBV18; CDR3 protein: CASSLDLYNEQFF; CDR3 DNA: TGTGCCAGCTCACTGGACCTTTACAATGAGCAGTTCTTC
J gene: TRBJ2-1; D gene: .; clone size: .; V gene: TRBV11-2; CDR3 protein: CASSFSRSSYNEQFF; CDR3 DNA: TGTGCCAGCAGCTTCTCGCGGAGCTCCTACAATGAGCAGTTCTTC
J gene: TRBJ1-2; D gene: .; clone size: .; V gene: TRBV28; CDR3 protein: CASSSSGVAGRYTF; CDR3 DNA: TGTGCCAGCAGTTCCTCCGGGGTAGCCGGCCGCTACACCTTC
J gene: TRBJ2-6; D gene: .; clone size: .; V gene: TRBV7-7; CDR3 protein: CASSLGRGSGANVLTF; CDR3 DNA: TGTGCTAGCAGCTTAGGCAGGGGTTCTGGGGCCAACGTCCTGACTTTC
J gene: TRBJ2-7; D gene: .; clone size: .; V gene: TRBV19; CDR3 protein: CASMAGSYEQYF; CDR3 DNA: TGTGCCAGTATGGCGGGTTCCTACGAGCAGTACTTC
J gene: TRBJ1-2; D gene: .; clone size: .; V gene: TRBV2; CDR3 protein: CASSPLDKNYGYTF; CDR3 DNA: TGTGCCAGCAGCCCTTTAGACAAGAACTATGGCTACACCTTC
J gene: TRBJ1-2; D gene: .; clone size: once; V gene: TRBV4-1; CDR3 protein: CASSKTLVAGDYGYTF; CDR3 DNA: TGCGCCAGCAGCAAAACCCTGGTGGCAGGGGATTATGGCTACACCTTC
J gene: TRBJ1-3; D gene: .; clone size: once; V gene: TRBV7-2; CDR3 protein: CASSLAAGSYTIYF; CDR3 DNA: TGTGCCAGCAGCTTAGCGGCAGGGAGTTACACCATATATTTT
J gene: TRBJ1-2; D gene: .; clone size: .; V gene: TRBV21-1; CDR3 protein: CASDAQSGNYGYTF; CDR3 DNA: TGTGCCAGCGACGCCCAGTCGGGGAACTATGGCTACACCTTC
J gene: TRBJ1-2; D gene: .; clone size: few; V gene: TRBV2; CDR3 protein: CASSTGKKNGYTF; CDR3 DNA: TGTGCCAGCAGCACAGGGAAGAAGAATGGCTACACCTTC
J gene: TRBJ1-2; D gene: .; clone size: once; V gene: TRBV4-1; CDR3 protein: CASSQGGGANYGYTF; CDR3 DNA: TGCGCCAGCAGCCAAGGTGGGGGAGCTAACTATGGCTACACCTTC
J gene: TRBJ1-2; D gene: .; clone size: .; V gene: TRBV6-4; CDR3 protein: CASSDSWGPNPYGYTF; CDR3 DNA: TGTGCCAGCAGTGACTCTTGGGGGCCCAACCCCTATGGCTACACCTTC
J gene: TRBJ2-2; D gene: TRBD1; clone size: .; V gene: TRBV4-1; CDR3 protein: CASSQVGQHYTGELFF; CDR3 DNA: TGCGCCAGCAGCCAAGTGGGACAGCATTACACCGGGGAGCTGTTTTTT
J gene: TRBJ1-1; D gene: TRBD1; clone size: .; V gene: TRBV11-3; CDR3 protein: CASSWGTGGADTEAFF; CDR3 DNA: TGTGCCAGCAGCTGGGGGACAGGGGGAGCGGACACTGAAGCTTTCTTT
J gene: TRBJ1-5; D gene: .; clone size: .; V gene: TRBV5-8; CDR3 protein: CASSLGKGGNQPQHF; CDR3 DNA: TGTGCCAGCAGCTTGGGGAAGGGGGGCAATCAGCCCCAGCATTTT
J gene: TRBJ2-1; D gene: TRBD2; clone size: .; V gene: TRBV6-4; CDR3 protein: CASSAGLGISSEQFF; CDR3 DNA: TGTGCCAGCAGTGCGGGACTAGGGATTTCGAGTGAGCAGTTCTTC
J gene: TRBJ1-5; D gene: TRBD1; clone size: .; V gene: TRBV10-2; CDR3 protein: CASTDRVLQPQHF; CDR3 DNA: TGCGCCAGTACGGACAGGGTGCTGCAGCCCCAGCATTTT
J gene: TRBJ2-1; D gene: .; clone size: .; V gene: TRBV9; CDR3 protein: CASSVEGTGYNEQFF; CDR3 DNA: TGTGCCAGCAGCGTAGAAGGGACTGGTTACAATGAGCAGTTCTTC
J gene: TRBJ1-1; D gene: .; clone size: .; V gene: TRBV19; CDR3 protein: CASTIGGNTEAFF; CDR3 DNA: TGTGCCAGTACCATCGGGGGGAACACTGAAGCTTTCTTT
J gene: TRBJ2-7; D gene: TRBD1; clone size: .; V gene: TRBV20-1; CDR3 protein: CSAPDRDEQYF; CDR3 DNA: TGCAGTGCGCCCGACAGGGACGAGCAGTACTTC
J gene: TRBJ2-3; D gene: TRBD2; clone size: .; V gene: TRBV5-1; CDR3 protein: CASSNIAGAAADTQYF; CDR3 DNA: TGCGCCAGCAGCAATATAGCGGGAGCAGCCGCAGATACGCAGTATTTT
J gene: TRBJ2-7; D gene: .; clone size: few; V gene: TRBV16; CDR3 protein: CASSKDTTYEQYF; CDR3 DNA: TGTGCCAGCAGCAAGGATACGACCTACGAGCAGTACTTC
J gene: TRBJ2-7; D gene: TRBD1; clone size: once; V gene: TRBV6-1; CDR3 protein: CASTANRGPYEQYF; CDR3 DNA: TGTGCCAGCACCGCGAACAGGGGGCCCTACGAGCAGTACTTC
J gene: TRBJ2-1; D gene: TRBD2; clone size: .; V gene: TRBV11-3; CDR3 protein: CASGEKAGGIYNEQFF; CDR3 DNA: TGTGCCAGCGGCGAAAAAGCGGGAGGGATTTACAATGAGCAGTTCTTC
J gene: TRBJ2-1; D gene: TRBD1; clone size: once; V gene: TRBV27; CDR3 protein: CASSLRPGQGTYNEQFF; CDR3 DNA: TGTGCCAGCAGCCTACGACCGGGACAGGGGACCTACAATGAGCAGTTCTTC
J gene: TRBJ2-1; D gene: .; clone size: .; V gene: TRBV9; CDR3 protein: CASSAILSSNEQFF; CDR3 DNA: TGTGCCAGCAGCGCAATCCTTAGCAGCAATGAGCAGTTCTTC
J gene: TRBJ2-5; D gene: TRBD2; clone size: .; V gene: TRBV7-2; CDR3 protein: CASSPPGLEETQYF; CDR3 DNA: TGTGCCAGCAGCCCACCGGGACTAGAGGAGACCCAGTACTTC
J gene: TRBJ2-1; D gene: .; clone size: .; V gene: TRBV7-9; CDR3 protein: CASSPWGGESPYNEQFF; CDR3 DNA: TGTGCCAGCAGCCCCTGGGGTGGCGAGAGCCCCTACAATGAGCAGTTCTTC
J gene: TRBJ2-6; D gene: TRBD1; clone size: .; V gene: TRBV5-6; CDR3 protein: CASSTIQGAGANVLTF; CDR3 DNA: TGTGCCAGCAGCACCATTCAGGGGGCTGGGGCCAACGTCCTGACTTTC
J gene: TRBJ2-7; D gene: .; clone size: .; V gene: TRBV4-2; CDR3 protein: CASSQDFTGPAHHSYEQYF; CDR3 DNA: TGTGCCAGCAGCCAAGATTTTACAGGGCCAGCCCACCACTCCTACGAGCAGTACTTC
J gene: TRBJ2-1; D gene: TRBD2; clone size: .; V gene: TRBV28; CDR3 protein: CASSTTSGSVDEQFF; CDR3 DNA: TGTGCCAGCAGCACGACTAGCGGGAGCGTTGATGAGCAGTTCTTC
J gene: TRBJ2-7; D gene: TRBD2; clone size: once; V gene: TRBV7-2; CDR3 protein: CASSSLLAGAYEQYF; CDR3 DNA: TGTGCCAGCAGTTCCCTTTTAGCGGGAGCCTACGAGCAGTACTTC
J gene: TRBJ2-5; D gene: TRBD2; clone size: .; V gene: TRBV11-3; CDR3 protein: CASSFGAGYQETQYF; CDR3 DNA: TGTGCCAGCAGCTTCGGAGCGGGATACCAAGAGACCCAGTACTTC
J gene: TRBJ2-3; D gene: TRBD2; clone size: .; V gene: TRBV19; CDR3 protein: CASSMGLAGVTDTQYF; CDR3 DNA: TGTGCCAGTAGTATGGGACTAGCGGGAGTTACAGATACGCAGTATTTT
J gene: TRBJ2-1; D gene: TRBD2; clone size: .; V gene: TRBV29-1; CDR3 protein: CSVEGLAGLNEQFF; CDR3 DNA: TGCAGCGTTGAGGGACTAGCGGGACTCAATGAGCAGTTCTTC
J gene: TRBJ1-2; D gene: .; clone size: .; V gene: TRBV9; CDR3 protein: CASSGGDGSYGYTF; CDR3 DNA: TGTGCCAGCAGCGGGGGGGACGGATCATATGGCTACACCTTC